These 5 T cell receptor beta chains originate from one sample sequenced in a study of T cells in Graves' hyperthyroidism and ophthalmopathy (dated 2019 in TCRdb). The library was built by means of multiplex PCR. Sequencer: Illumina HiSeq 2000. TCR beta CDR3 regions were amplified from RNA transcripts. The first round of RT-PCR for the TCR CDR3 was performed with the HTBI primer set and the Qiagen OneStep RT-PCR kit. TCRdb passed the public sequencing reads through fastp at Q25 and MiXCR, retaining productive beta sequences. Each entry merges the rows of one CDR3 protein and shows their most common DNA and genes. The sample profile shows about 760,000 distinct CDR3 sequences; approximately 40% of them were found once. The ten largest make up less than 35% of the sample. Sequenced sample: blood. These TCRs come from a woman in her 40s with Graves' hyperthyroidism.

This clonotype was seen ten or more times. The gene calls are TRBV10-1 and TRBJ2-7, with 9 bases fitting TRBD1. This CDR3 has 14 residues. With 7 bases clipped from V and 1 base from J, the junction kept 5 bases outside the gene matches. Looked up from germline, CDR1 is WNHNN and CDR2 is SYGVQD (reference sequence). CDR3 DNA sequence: TGCGCCAGCACGCCCGGACAGGGGTCCTACGAGCAGTACTTC. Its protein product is CASTPGQGSYEQYF.

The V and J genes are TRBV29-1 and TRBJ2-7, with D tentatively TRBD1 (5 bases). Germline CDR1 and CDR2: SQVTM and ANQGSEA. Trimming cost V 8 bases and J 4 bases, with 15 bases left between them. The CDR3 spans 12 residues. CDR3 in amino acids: CSLRSDNYEQYF. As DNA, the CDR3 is TGCAGCTTGCGTTCGGACAATTACGAGCAGTACTTC.

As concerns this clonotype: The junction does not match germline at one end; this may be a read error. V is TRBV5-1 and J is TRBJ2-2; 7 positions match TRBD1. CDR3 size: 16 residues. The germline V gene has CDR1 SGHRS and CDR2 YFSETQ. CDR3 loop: CASSTLTGINTGELFF. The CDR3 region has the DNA TGTGCCAGCAGCACATTGACAGGGATTAACACCGGGGAGCTGTTTTTT.

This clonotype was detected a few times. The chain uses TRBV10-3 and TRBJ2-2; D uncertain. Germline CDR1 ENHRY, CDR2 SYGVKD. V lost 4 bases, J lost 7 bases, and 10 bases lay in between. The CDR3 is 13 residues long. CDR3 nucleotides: TGTGCCATCAGTGTGGGTTTACTCGGGGAGCTGTTTTTT. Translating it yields CAISVGLLGELFF.

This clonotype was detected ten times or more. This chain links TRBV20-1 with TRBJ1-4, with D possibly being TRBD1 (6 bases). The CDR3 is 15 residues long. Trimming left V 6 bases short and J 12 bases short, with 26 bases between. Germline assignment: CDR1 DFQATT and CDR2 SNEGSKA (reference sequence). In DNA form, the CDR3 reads TGCAGTGCCGGGCAACAGGGCCCCAGCGGGCAAGAACTGTTTTTT. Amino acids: CSAGQQGPSGQELFF.